The 29 T cell receptor beta chains presented below share a single source sample, sequenced in a study of T cells after yellow fever vaccination. Each CDR3 protein is one row after TCRdb ran MiXCR on the 5' RACE reads. The sample carries 500,000 to 650,000 distinct CDR3 sequences, about 17% recorded once. The material sequenced was PBMCs, taken about 5 days after the first yellow fever vaccination. These TCRs come from a man younger than 30 who received the YFV17D yellow fever vaccine.

The V gene is TRBV7-9, the J gene TRBJ2-7; 7 positions agree with TRBD1. Germline assignment: CDR1 SEHNR and CDR2 FQNEAQ (reference sequence). The CDR3 extends over 14 amino acids. V trimming: 2 bases; J trimming: 3 bases; junction bases outside the gene matches: 4. The CDR3 here is CASSLMGQSYEQYF. The CDR3 DNA sequence: TGTGCCAGCAGCTTAATGGGACAGAGCTACGAGCAGTACTTC.

The chain combines TRBV7-6 with TRBJ2-5, with 9 bases that match TRBD2. The length of the CDR3 is 16 residues. With V trimmed by 5 bases and J by 4 bases, 11 bases remained unmatched. Germline CDR1 is SGHVS and CDR2 is FNYEAQ. CDR3 DNA sequence: TGTGCCAGCAGCCAACTAGCGGGTTGGACCCCAGAGACCCAGTACTTC. Its translation is CASSQLAGWTPETQYF.

This clonotype was seen just once. The chain carries TRBV18 and TRBJ2-5; TRBD2 might be the D (6 bases). The V and J ends lost 2 bases and 5 bases respectively, with 15 bases between them. Germline loops: CDR1 KGHSH, CDR2 LQKENI. The CDR3 consists of 15 residues. CDR3 amino acids: CASSPEPGVAETQYF. CDR3 in DNA: TGTGCCAGCTCACCAGAACCGGGAGTAGCGGAGACCCAGTACTTC.

The table lists this clonotype with a few counts. This rearrangement joins TRBV28 to TRBJ2-3; D remains ambiguous. CDR1 and CDR2 from the germline V gene are MDHEN and SYDVKM. V shed 8 bases and J shed 3 bases, with 12 bases lying between them. This CDR3 is 13 amino acids long. The CDR3: CASYRVQTDTQYF. DNA of the CDR3: TGTGCCAGCTATCGGGTTCAAACAGATACGCAGTATTTT.

The V call is TRBV12-5, the J call TRBJ2-1; 11 positions match TRBD1. The V gene's germline CDR1 is LGHNT and CDR2 FRNRAP. This CDR3 contains 15 residues. Trimming removed 6 bases from V and 7 bases from J; junction bases left unmatched: 8. CDR3 amino acids: CASGRGQGALNEQFF. In nucleotides, the CDR3 is TGTGCTAGTGGAAGAGGACAGGGGGCGCTTAATGAGCAGTTCTTC.

This clonotype showed up just a few times. The chain combines TRBV5-1 with TRBJ2-3; 9 bases map to TRBD1. The CDR3 loop spans 15 amino acids. J was trimmed by 2 bases and V by 3 bases; bases with no gene match: 4. CDR1 SGHRS and CDR2 YFSETQ come from the germline V gene. The CDR3, as DNA: TGCGCCAGCAGCTACCGGGACAGGGACACAGATACGCAGTATTTT. Translation gives CASSYRDRDTDTQYF.

The table lists this clonotype with a few counts. V gene TRBV20-1 combines with J gene TRBJ1-6; 8 positions match TRBD1. This CDR3 has 14 amino acids. J was trimmed by 2 bases and V by 5 bases; bases with no gene match: 2. Germline loops: CDR1 DFQATT, CDR2 SNEGSKA (reference sequence). The CDR3 region is CSAGDRTYNSPLHF. As DNA, the CDR3 is TGCAGTGCTGGGGACAGGACCTATAATTCACCCCTCCACTTT.

This clonotype was observed a handful of times. V and J are TRBV18 and TRBJ1-1; TRBD1 matches at 11 bases. V shed 3 bases and J 4 bases; nucleotides not matched to a gene: 10. Germline CDR1 KGHSH, CDR2 LQKENI. This CDR3 region has 17 residues. The CDR3 here is CASSPPTGQGASTEAFF. In nucleotides, the CDR3 is TGTGCCAGCTCACCTCCAACAGGACAGGGGGCAAGCACTGAAGCTTTCTTT.

This clonotype was detected a few times. The rearrangement joins TRBV5-1 to TRBJ1-1, with D hard to call. From germline, CDR1 is SGHRS and CDR2 YFSETQ. Trimming cost V 5 bases and J 0 bases, with 11 bases left between them. This CDR3 has 14 amino acids. The CDR3 DNA sequence: TGCGCCAGCAGAGTCGGAGACATGAACACTGAAGCTTTCTTT. Translated, it gives CASRVGDMNTEAFF.

V is TRBV20-1 and J is TRBJ2-5; the match to TRBD2 covers 7 bases. Trimming took 1 base from V and 1 from J; bases not matched to a gene: 9. Germline CDR1 is DFQATT and CDR2 is SNEGSKA (reference sequence). CDR3 length: 16 amino acids. The CDR3: CSARVIAGVLQETQYF. In nucleotides, the CDR3 is TGCAGTGCTAGAGTGATAGCGGGTGTACTCCAAGAGACCCAGTACTTC.

This clonotype was seen once. The chain employs TRBV6-2 or TRBV6-3 and TRBJ2-4, with 12 bases lining up with TRBD2. The J segment lost 0 bases and the V segment lost 3 bases, leaving 15 bases of the junction unmatched. CDR3 size: 21 residues. Germline CDR1 reads MNHEY; CDR2 reads SVGEGT. DNA of the CDR3: TGTGCCAGCAGTTATAAAGTCCATCGGACTAGCGGGGCCCTAGCCAAAAACATTCAGTACTTC. Amino acids: CASSYKVHRTSGALAKNIQYF.

This clonotype has just a few counts. This rearrangement joins TRBV4-2 to TRBJ2-3; 10 positions match TRBD2. J lost 4 bases, V lost 6 bases, and 7 bases had no gene match. Per the germline V gene, CDR1 is LGHNA and CDR2 is YNFKEQ. CDR3 length: 15 residues. CDR3 amino acids: CASRGLADNPDTQYF. The DNA of the CDR3 is TGTGCCAGCAGAGGACTAGCGGACAATCCAGATACGCAGTATTTT.

The chain links TRBV20-1 to TRBJ2-7, with D unclear. CDR1 and CDR2 from the germline V gene are DFQATT and SNEGSKA (reference sequence). The CDR3 contains 14 residues. The V end lost 0 bases, the J end lost 3 bases, and 12 bases lay between the germline ends. CDR3 protein: CSARDRILGYEQYF. CDR3 DNA: TGCAGTGCTAGAGATCGAATCTTAGGCTACGAGCAGTACTTC.

This clonotype was observed a few times. The J gene is TRBJ2-3, the V gene TRBV4-2; the D gene is possibly TRBD1 (7 bases). Germline CDR1 LGHNA, CDR2 YNFKEQ. Trimming removed 0 bases at V and 3 bases at J, with 22 bases between. The CDR3 is made up of 19 amino acids. DNA of the CDR3: TGTGCCAGCAGCCAAGATAGGAGGGAAGGGGGCCCGTGGACAGATACGCAGTATTTT. Amino acids: CASSQDRREGGPWTDTQYF.

The V call is TRBV6-1, the J call TRBJ2-1; 10 nucleotides align to TRBD1. This CDR3 contains 13 residues. The germline V gene encodes CDR1 MNHNS and CDR2 SASEGT. V shed 4 bases, J shed 12 bases, and the junction held 6 bases outside the gene matches. This CDR3 reads CASSGQGAGGQFF. DNA for the CDR3: TGTGCCAGCAGTGGACAGGGGGCCGGGGGGCAGTTCTTC.

The chain is built from TRBV4-2 and TRBJ1-1; D unresolved. Germline assignment: CDR1 LGHNA and CDR2 YNFKEQ. This CDR3 has 10 amino acids. The germline V and J ends were trimmed by 0 bases and 11 bases, with 4 bases remaining between them. This CDR3 is CASSQERAFF. The CDR3 DNA reads as TGTGCCAGCAGCCAAGAGCGGGCTTTCTTT.

This clonotype turned up a few times. Relative to the germline gene, one junction end is altered; a read error may explain this. V and J are TRBV7-9 and TRBJ1-4; perhaps TRBD1 as D (5 bases). From germline, CDR1 is SEHNR and CDR2 FQNEAQ (reference sequence). The length of the CDR3 is 12 residues. In DNA, the CDR3 is TGTGCCAGCAGACTATCCGTCGGGGGGTCCACTTTT. Its translation: CASRLSVGGSTF. Based on the CDR3 plus reference TRBV7-9 and TRBJ1-4, the full variable domain is DTGVSQNPRHKITKRGQNVTFRCDPISEHNRLYWYRQTLGQGPEFLTYFQNEAQLEKSRLLSDRFSAERPKGSFSTLEIQRTEQGDSAMYLCASRLSVGGSTFGSGTQLSVL.

The chain uses TRBV12-3 or TRBV12-4 and TRBJ2-2; D unresolved. The V end was cut by 6 bases, the J end by 6 bases, with 11 bases between. The CDR3 is 13 residues long. CDR3 protein: CASRPLGAGELFF. CDR3 in DNA: TGTGCCAGCAGGCCGCTTGGGGCCGGGGAGCTGTTTTTT.

V is TRBV29-1 and J is TRBJ2-2, with 8 bases that match TRBD2. The CDR3 sequence is 13 residues long. Unmatched junction bases numbered 2, after V lost 5 bases and J lost 3 bases. Germline V CDR1 and CDR2: SQVTM, ANQGSEA. This CDR3 is CSVFGGDTGELFF. The CDR3 nucleotides read TGCAGCGTTTTCGGGGGGGACACCGGGGAGCTGTTTTTT.

This clonotype turned up a few times. The V call is TRBV5-6, the J call TRBJ1-4; D remains unclear. This CDR3 spans 15 amino acids. Germline-derived CDR1 and CDR2 are SGHDT and YYEEEE. V shed 5 bases and J shed 0 bases, with 11 bases lying between them. The CDR3 DNA reads TGTGCCAGCAGTCGCGACACCGCAACTAATGAAAAACTGTTTTTT. This codes for CASSRDTATNEKLFF. The whole variable domain, remainder taken from reference TRBV5-6 and TRBJ1-4, is DAGVTQSPTHLIKTRGQQVTLRCSPKSGHDTVSWYQQALGQGPQFIFQYYEEEERQRGNFPDRFSGHQFPNYSSELNVNALLLGDSALYLCASSRDTATNEKLFFGSGTQLSVL.

The V call is TRBV5-5, the J call TRBJ2-7, with D possibly TRBD1 on 6 matching bases. Per the germline V gene, CDR1 is SGHKS and CDR2 is YYEKEE (reference sequence). V was shortened by 5 bases and J by 4 bases, with 13 bases between the two germline ends. The CDR3 is 13 residues long. This CDR3 is CASRYEQGYEQYF. The CDR3 coding sequence is TGTGCCAGCAGATACGAACAGGGATACGAGCAGTACTTC.

This clonotype has a handful of counts. The DNA of the CDR3 is TGCAGTGCTAAGATTAGAGGGCAGGGTTATCAGCCCCAGCATTTT. Its translation is CSAKIRGQGYQPQHF. The chain combines TRBV20-1 with TRBJ1-5; D possibly corresponds to TRBD1 (5 bases). Germline values: CDR1 DFQATT, CDR2 SNEGSKA (reference sequence). The CDR3 length is 15 residues. The V gene lost 4 bases and the J gene lost 5 bases, with 18 bases spanning the gap.

This clonotype was seen a few times. The rearrangement joins TRBV6-6 to TRBJ1-2; 7 bases are a match to TRBD1. The trim removed 7 bases at V and 4 bases at J, leaving 3 bases unmatched. CDR1 is MNHNY, CDR2 SVGAGI, per germline (reference sequence). This CDR3 has 12 amino acids. CDR3 in amino acids: CASNWDSYGYTF. CDR3 bases: TGTGCCAGCAATTGGGACAGCTATGGCTACACCTTC.

The rearrangement links TRBV4-3 to TRBJ2-7; D is undetermined. With 4 bases removed from V and 3 bases from J, the gap between germline ends came to 13 bases. The CDR3 is 14 amino acids. Germline loops: CDR1 LGHNA, CDR2 YSLEER. The CDR3 DNA sequence: TGCGCCAGCAGCCTATACGCAGTACTCTACGAGCAGTACGTC. Translated, it gives CASSLYAVLYEQYV.

The J gene is TRBJ2-3, the V gene TRBV6-5; 13 nucleotides align to TRBD2. The CDR3 is 17 residues long. The V gene end was trimmed by 2 bases and the J gene end by 5 bases; junction bases not matched to a gene: 7. The germline gives CDR1 MNHEY, CDR2 SVGAGI. The CDR3 DNA sequence: TGTGCCAGCAGTTACACTAGCGGGGGGGCCGGGATAGATACGCAGTATTTT. This codes for CASSYTSGGAGIDTQYF.

The V call is TRBV6-2 or TRBV6-3, the J call TRBJ2-7; D possibly corresponds to TRBD2 (6 bases). Trimming stripped 2 bases from V and 7 bases from J, with 27 bases between. Per germline, CDR1 MNHEY and CDR2 SVGEGT. The CDR3 is 18 residues long. The CDR3 DNA sequence: TGTGCCAGCAGTTACCCGACCAAGGCGGGACCCAGGATTATTGAGCAGTACTTC. Protein: CASSYPTKAGPRIIEQYF.

This clonotype was seen a handful of times. This chain links TRBV28 with TRBJ1-1; a weak D match, TRBD1 (5 bases). Germline-derived CDR1 and CDR2 are MDHEN and SYDVKM. V lost 10 bases, J lost 4 bases, and 19 bases lay in between. The CDR3 totals 14 residues. Written as DNA, the CDR3 is TGTGCCACCATCCGAGGGACGTTTACCACTGAAGCTTTCTTT. This encodes CATIRGTFTTEAFF.

This sequence joins TRBV12-3 or TRBV12-4 and TRBJ1-1, with D unclear. The CDR3 is 13 amino acids. Trimming removed 3 bases from V and 5 bases from J, with 10 bases in between. This CDR3 reads CASSFEFKTEAFF. CDR3 bases: TGTGCCAGCAGTTTCGAATTTAAGACTGAAGCTTTCTTT.

The chain joins TRBV19 to TRBJ1-4; no reliable D call. Per the germline V gene, CDR1 is LNHDA and CDR2 is SQIVND (reference sequence). V was shortened by 2 bases and J by 8 bases, with 12 bases between the two germline ends. The CDR3 is made up of 14 amino acids. The CDR3 DNA reads as TGTGCCAGTAGTATAACTTGCCTAGGAGAAAAACTGTTTTTT. It yields the protein CASSITCLGEKLFF.